This TCR beta chain was identified in a study of T cell changes during pregnancy in multiple sclerosis. From germline, CDR1 is LNHDA and CDR2 SQIVND (reference sequence). The V and J ends lost 5 bases and 1 base, in that order; junction bases with no gene match: 9. The CDR3 spans 16 residues. Produced via immunoSEQ multiplex PCR; TCRdb's table is partial and in-frame only. The data contain 15,000 to 19,000 clones, 65% to 90% of them singletons. This clonotype was obtained from a female donor in good health, enrolled as a control in a pregnancy study. The sample here was CD8+ T cells from peripheral blood mononuclear cells, taken after pregnancy. V usage is TRBV19 and J usage is TRBJ1-2; 8 nucleotides agree with TRBD1. The CDR3 bases are TGTGCCAGTAGTCCCGGACAGGGAGGAATTAACTATGGCTACACCTTC. Translation: CASSPGQGGINYGYTF.